This is a list of T cell receptor beta chains from one sample in a study of blood T cell repertoires in COVID-19. Measured with immunoSEQ multiplex PCR; TCRdb has only the in-frame clones, and not every one. Among more than 200,000 clones listed, approximately 86% were seen once. Sequencing input: peripheral blood. All receptors derive from a woman aged 50 to 65 with COVID-19, enrolled during active disease. Each CDR3 is given with its conserved first and last residue. A D gene is named only where the DNA matches it firmly. A clone size is listed for some rows: how often the clone was seen (once, few, many), or a class if it is expanded.

clone size,V gene,J gene,D gene,CDR3 protein,CDR3 DNA
few,TRBV11-3,TRBJ2-7,-,CASSRDIYEQYF,TGTGCCAGCAGCAGGGACATCTACGAGCAGTACTTC
-,TRBV10-3,TRBJ2-3,TRBD2,CAISDRTSGDTDTQYF,TGTGCCATCAGTGACAGGACTAGCGGGGACACAGATACGCAGTATTTT
-,TRBV5-4,TRBJ2-7,TRBD2,CASSFPLAGLAAEQYF,TGTGCCAGCAGCTTTCCCCTGGCGGGACTAGCGGCCGAGCAGTACTTC
-,TRBV19,TRBJ1-5,TRBD1,CASSRDSSNQPQHF,TGTGCCAGTAGCCGGGACAGCTCGAATCAGCCCCAGCATTTT
-,TRBV11-3,TRBJ1-2,-,CASSLAAGGFYGYTF,TGTGCCAGCAGCTTAGCCGCCGGGGGGTTCTATGGCTACACCTTC
-,TRBV6-5,TRBJ2-5,TRBD1,CASSLTGGTETQYF,TGTGCCAGCAGTCTAACAGGGGGCACGGAGACCCAGTACTTC
once,TRBV9,TRBJ1-1,TRBD1,CASSEWDSPTEAFF,TGTGCCAGCAGCGAATGGGACAGCCCGACTGAAGCTTTCTTT
-,TRBV30,TRBJ2-3,TRBD1,CAWMRDRGTDTQYF,TGTGCCTGGATGAGAGACAGGGGAACAGATACGCAGTATTTT
-,TRBV20-1,TRBJ2-4,TRBD1,CSALDRHIQYF,TGCAGTGCTCTGGACAGGCACATTCAGTACTTC
-,TRBV20-1,TRBJ1-6,-,CSHRGGPHF,TGCAGTCACCGGGGGGGTCCCCACTTT
-,TRBV7-8,TRBJ1-3,TRBD1,CASSPGTVLGGNTIYF,TGTGCCAGCAGCCCCGGGACAGTCTTGGGGGGAAACACCATATATTTT
-,TRBV18,TRBJ1-6,-,CASSQSREQRGSSPLHF,TGTGCCAGCTCACAATCGCGGGAACAACGAGGGAGTTCACCCCTCCACTTT
-,TRBV21-1,TRBJ1-1,-,CASRDPGEVPEAFF,TGTGCCAGCAGAGACCCGGGGGAGGTCCCTGAAGCTTTCTTT
once,TRBV10-1,TRBJ1-1,TRBD1,CASSESKSRQGNEAFF,TGCGCCAGCAGTGAGTCGAAGTCCCGACAGGGGAACGAAGCTTTCTTT
once,TRBV5-1,TRBJ1-6,-,CASSLARVGQLNSPLHF,TGCGCCAGCAGCTTGGCCCGAGTCGGACAGCTTAATTCACCCCTCCACTTT
few,TRBV5-1,TRBJ1-5,TRBD1,CASSLGSGGLNQPQHF,TGCGCCAGCAGCTTGGGGTCAGGGGGCCTCAATCAGCCCCAGCATTTT
-,TRBV19,TRBJ1-2,-,CASSIDGGTEGYTF,TGTGCCAGTAGTATAGATGGGGGGACGGAGGGCTACACCTTC
-,TRBV29-1,TRBJ2-1,TRBD1,CSVDTGQGAYNEQFF,TGCAGCGTTGATACCGGACAGGGGGCTTACAATGAGCAGTTCTTC
-,TRBV24-1,TRBJ1-5,-,CATSDFNNQPQHF,TGTGCCACCAGTGATTTTAACAATCAGCCCCAGCATTTT
-,TRBV2,TRBJ2-5,-,CASMGGQRETQYF,TGTGCCAGCATGGGGGGGCAGAGGGAGACCCAGTACTTC
-,TRBV9,TRBJ1-1,-,CASSVGQGLNTEAFF,TGTGCCAGCAGCGTAGGCCAGGGCCTAAACACTGAAGCTTTCTTT
-,TRBV27,TRBJ1-5,TRBD1,CASRLTGDSNQPQHF,TGTGCCAGCAGGTTGACAGGGGATAGCAATCAGCCCCAGCATTTT
-,TRBV4-2,TRBJ2-7,-,CASSQVSQPYEQYF,TGTGCCAGCAGCCAAGTGTCACAGCCCTACGAGCAGTACTTC
-,TRBV7-9,TRBJ1-1,-,CASSSMLSGRGATEAFF,TGTGCCAGCAGCTCCATGTTATCGGGTCGGGGGGCGACTGAAGCTTTCTTT
-,TRBV5-1,TRBJ2-2,-,CASSLVTTNTGELFF,TGCGCCAGCAGCTTGGTCACTACGAACACCGGGGAGCTGTTTTTT
-,TRBV10-3,TRBJ1-1,-,CAISPGPEEAFF,TGTGCCATCAGTCCGGGTCCCGAGGAAGCTTTCTTT
-,TRBV19,TRBJ1-1,TRBD1,CASSKEQGAAFF,TGTGCCAGTAGTAAGGAACAGGGGGCCGCTTTCTTT
-,TRBV28,TRBJ1-4,-,CASSTSSFGAGTNEKLFF,TGTGCCAGCAGTACCAGCTCCTTCGGCGCGGGGACTAATGAAAAACTGTTTTTT
-,TRBV28,TRBJ2-7,TRBD1,CASSPGQGEQYF,TGTGCCAGCAGCCCGGGACAGGGGGAGCAGTACTTC
-,TRBV28,TRBJ1-2,TRBD1,CASSLIGGRSGYTF,TGTGCCAGCAGTTTGATAGGGGGCAGAAGTGGCTACACCTTC
-,TRBV18,TRBJ2-5,TRBD1,CASSPRVEENGTGAFEGTQYF,TGTGCCAGCTCACCACGGGTGGAGGAAAACGGGACAGGGGCCTTCGAGGGGACCCAGTACTTC
-,TRBV11-3,TRBJ1-2,TRBD1,CASSLGTGSYGYTF,TGTGCCAGCAGCTTAGGGACAGGGTCTTATGGCTACACCTTC
-,TRBV24-1,TRBJ1-4,-,CATSEGLTTNEKLFF,TGTGCCACCAGTGAGGGACTTACAACTAATGAAAAACTGTTTTTT
-,TRBV10-2,TRBJ2-3,TRBD2,CASSEMAGVVTDTQYF,TGCGCCAGCAGTGAAATGGCGGGGGTAGTCACAGATACGCAGTATTTT
-,TRBV19,TRBJ1-2,-,CASSFGQFPYGYTF,TGTGCCAGTAGTTTCGGACAGTTTCCCTATGGCTACACCTTC
-,TRBV11-2,TRBJ2-3,-,CASSLGLASTDTQYF,TGTGCCAGCAGCTTAGGGCTAGCTAGCACAGATACGCAGTATTTT
-,TRBV11-2,TRBJ2-1,-,CASSQSHEQFF,TGTGCCAGCAGCCAAAGCCATGAGCAGTTCTTC
-,TRBV19,TRBJ1-5,TRBD1,CASSRTGQRGFQPQHF,TGTGCCAGTAGTCGGACAGGACAGAGAGGTTTTCAGCCCCAGCATTTT
-,TRBV28,TRBJ2-1,TRBD2,CASTAPGLAGGRNNEQFF,TGTGCCAGCACCGCCCCGGGACTAGCGGGGGGGCGGAACAATGAGCAGTTCTTC
-,TRBV9,TRBJ1-1,TRBD1,CASSVEGAQGTEAFF,TGTGCCAGCAGCGTAGAGGGGGCTCAGGGCACTGAAGCTTTCTTT
-,TRBV6-5,TRBJ1-1,TRBD1,CASSPEGQAHTEAFF,TGTGCCAGCAGTCCAGAAGGACAGGCGCACACTGAAGCTTTCTTT
-,TRBV3-1/TRBV3-2,TRBJ2-6,-,CASSPRAGANVLTF,TGTGCCAGCAGCCCCAGGGCTGGGGCCAACGTCCTGACTTTC
-,TRBV5-4,TRBJ2-5,-,CASSLPEETQYF,TGTGCCAGCAGCCTCCCAGAAGAGACCCAGTACTTC
-,TRBV28,TRBJ1-2,TRBD1,CATPIRQGSKGYTF,TGTGCCACCCCGATCAGACAGGGTTCGAAGGGCTACACCTTC
-,TRBV27,TRBJ2-4,TRBD2,CASSPTGTSIAKNIQYF,TGTGCCAGCAGCCCGACCGGGACTAGCATAGCCAAAAACATTCAGTACTTC
-,TRBV7-7,TRBJ2-5,TRBD2,CASSATSGGQETQYF,TGTGCCAGCAGCGCGACTAGCGGGGGGCAAGAGACCCAGTACTTC